These 18 T cell receptor beta chains were all obtained from the same sample, sequenced in a study of cytomegalovirus exposure and HLA in healthy donors. 60 Vbeta and 13 Jbeta primers were used in PCR. The repertoire was sequenced with immunoSEQ multiplex PCR; TCRdb's copy has only in-frame clones and lacks some. The profile shows around 78,000 clones, 72% of them singletons. The sequenced material came from PBMCs. The receptors were gathered from a woman between 40 and 50 years old in good health and CMV-seropositive.

V usage is TRBV5-6 and J usage is TRBJ2-1; 8 bases are shared with TRBD2. J gave up 8 bases and V 0 bases, and 10 bases lay outside the gene matches. CDR1 is SGHDT, CDR2 YYEEEE, per germline. This CDR3 region has 16 residues. CDR3 protein: CASSLALTGGWHEQFF. The CDR3 region has the DNA TGTGCCAGCAGCTTGGCCCTGACGGGAGGGTGGCATGAGCAGTTCTTC.

This chain links TRBV7-9 with TRBJ2-7; weak D call: TRBD1 (5 bases). Per the germline V gene, CDR1 is SEHNR and CDR2 is FQNEAQ (reference sequence). The V gene lost 6 bases and the J gene lost 9 bases, with 15 bases spanning the gap. The CDR3 extends over 12 amino acids. In nucleotides, the CDR3 is TGTGCCAGCAGTCAGACAGTTACCCCGCAGTACTTC. Translated, it gives CASSQTVTPQYF.

The chain couples TRBV28 to TRBJ1-2; D is uncertain. Germline V gene sequence: CDR1 MDHEN, CDR2 SYDVKM. V dropped 2 bases and J dropped 2 bases, with 6 bases sitting between them. The CDR3 covers 13 residues. This chain's CDR3 is CASSLNSNYGYTF. In DNA form, the CDR3 reads TGTGCCAGCAGTTTAAACAGCAACTATGGCTACACCTTC.

In its sample, this clone was seen a few times. The chain is built from TRBV4-3 and TRBJ2-5; D is uncertain. Germline V gene sequence: CDR1 LGHNA, CDR2 YSLEER. The CDR3 sequence is 16 residues long. V was shortened by 0 bases and J by 5 bases, with 16 bases between the two germline ends. CDR3 DNA sequence: TGCGCCAGCAGCCAAGATCCTTACAAATCGGGTGAGACCCAGTACTTC. Encoded protein: CASSQDPYKSGETQYF.

V and J are TRBV4-1 and TRBJ2-1; 8 nucleotides match TRBD2. Germline trimming cut 3 bases from V and 4 bases from J; bases unmatched to any gene: 8. Germline CDR1 and CDR2: MGHRA and YSYEKL. The CDR3 contains 16 residues. The CDR3 sequence is CASSQVRLAIYNEQFF. The CDR3 DNA reads as TGCGCCAGCAGCCAGGTCAGACTAGCGATTTACAATGAGCAGTTCTTC.

The gene calls are TRBV2 and TRBJ1-1, with TRBD1 identical over 8 bases. The CDR3 extends over 14 amino acids. Germline loops: CDR1 SNHLY, CDR2 FYNNEI. Trimming at V came to 6 bases and at J to 4 bases, leaving 7 bases not matched to a gene. Here the CDR3 reads CASRDRGTGTEAFF. The CDR3 DNA sequence: TGTGCCAGCAGAGACAGGGGAACGGGCACTGAAGCTTTCTTT.

This sequence joins TRBV5-4 and TRBJ2-3, with 10 bases matching TRBD2. V lost 1 base and J lost 7; bases outside the gene matches: 12. Per the germline V gene, CDR1 is SGHNT and CDR2 is YYREEE (reference sequence). The length of the CDR3 is 17 residues. CDR3 amino acids: CASSLLKASGSLNTQYF. The CDR3 DNA sequence: TGTGCCAGCAGCTTGTTAAAGGCTAGCGGGAGCTTGAATACGCAGTATTTT. The variable domain in full, with the rest retrieved from reference TRBV5-4 and TRBJ2-3, is ETGVTQSPTHLIKTRGQQVTLRCSSQSGHNTVSWYQQALGQGPQFIFQYYREEENGRGNFPPRFSGLQFPNYSSELNVNALELDDSALYLCASSLLKASGSLNTQYFGPGTRLTVL.

The chain uses TRBV7-2 and TRBJ2-7; D gene ambiguous. Germline CDR1 reads SGHTA; CDR2 reads FQGNSA. The CDR3 is made up of 15 amino acids. Trimming removed 0 bases from V and 4 bases from J, with 13 bases in between. The CDR3, as DNA: TGTGCCAGCAGCTTAGCTTGGAGTCCGTTATACGAGCAGTACTTC. Its translation is CASSLAWSPLYEQYF.

Regarding this clone: A junction boundary mismatches the germline segment, possibly from a read error. The chain links TRBV5-4 to TRBJ2-1; TRBD2 might be the D (6 bases). The CDR3 runs to 12 residues. Germline CDR1 SGHNT, CDR2 YYREEE (reference sequence). The CDR3 here is CASSLGDSPWVF. Here the CDR3 DNA reads TGTGCCAGCAGCTTGGGGGACTCCCCCTGGGTCTTC.

CDR3 DNA sequence: TGTGCCAGCGGCCCAGTGGACTATGGCTACACCTTC. Protein product: CASGPVDYGYTF. The chain recombines TRBV28 with TRBJ1-2; D uncertain. This CDR3 contains 12 residues. V was cut by 8 bases and J by 3 bases, with 10 bases left in between. CDR1 and CDR2 from the germline V gene are MDHEN and SYDVKM.

The chain recombines TRBV6-1 with TRBJ2-2; D might be TRBD1 (6 bases). CDR1 and CDR2 from the germline V gene are MNHNS and SASEGT. The CDR3 is 14 residues long. Trimming left V 5 bases short and J 1 base short, with 8 bases between. The CDR3 loop is CASSLGQNTGELFF. The CDR3 DNA follows: TGTGCCAGCAGTCTGGGACAGAACACCGGGGAGCTGTTTTTT.

The chain links TRBV6-5 to TRBJ2-7, with a weak D call TRBD2 (7 bases). V lost 3 bases and J 4 bases, leaving 19 bases between the germline ends. This CDR3 has 16 residues. In germline, CDR1 is MNHEY, CDR2 SVGAGI. The CDR3: CASSYGTLAGAYEQYF. The CDR3 DNA follows: TGTGCCAGCAGTTATGGTACGTTGGCGGGGGCGTACGAGCAGTACTTC.

This clone was detected a few times. The genes are TRBV7-6 and TRBJ2-3; TRBD2 might be the D (5 bases). The V end lost 0 bases, the J end lost 2 bases, and 6 bases lay between the germline ends. Looked up from germline, CDR1 is SGHVS and CDR2 is FNYEAQ. This CDR3 has 14 amino acids. The CDR3 sequence is CASSLAGVTDTQYF. In DNA, the CDR3 is TGTGCCAGCAGCTTAGCGGGAGTCACAGATACGCAGTATTTT.

The genes are TRBV6-5 and TRBJ2-7; D is unclear. V was shortened by 0 bases and J by 1 base, with 7 bases between the two germline ends. The germline V gene encodes CDR1 MNHEY and CDR2 SVGAGI. The CDR3 runs to 14 residues. The CDR3 region is CASSYSGSSYEQYF. The CDR3 bases are TGTGCCAGCAGTTACTCTGGCTCGTCCTACGAGCAGTACTTC.

The V and J genes are TRBV15 and TRBJ1-1; the D is unclear. The CDR3 has 13 residues. The germline V gene encodes CDR1 LNHNV and CDR2 YYDKDF (reference sequence). V lost 0 bases to trimming and J lost 6 bases, with 8 bases between them. This CDR3 reads CATSRDRPPEAFF. As DNA, the CDR3 is TGTGCCACCAGCAGAGACCGTCCCCCTGAAGCTTTCTTT.

This clone has just a few counts. V is TRBV4-1 and J is TRBJ2-7; D may be TRBD2 (7 bases). CDR3 length: 15 amino acids. Germline V gives CDR1 MGHRA, CDR2 YSYEKL. V lost 3 bases and J 4 bases, leaving 16 bases between the germline ends. The chain's CDR3 is CASSQTGGTNYEQYF. CDR3 sequence (DNA): TGCGCCAGCAGCCAGACCGGGGGGACAAATTACGAGCAGTACTTC.

This clone was seen just once. This chain connects TRBV5-6 to TRBJ2-1, with TRBD1 identical over 7 bases. Germline V CDR1 and CDR2: SGHDT, YYEEEE. The junction had 4 bases not matched to a gene; V was cut back by 2 bases and J by 2 bases. The CDR3 totals 15 residues. CDR3 protein: CASSFQGGAYNEQFF. The CDR3 nucleotides are TGTGCCAGCAGCTTTCAAGGGGGCGCCTACAATGAGCAGTTCTTC.

The chain combines TRBV6-5 with TRBJ1-3; the match to TRBD1 covers 9 bases. V dropped 5 bases and J dropped 7; count of bases not matched to a gene: 6. There are 14 residues in the CDR3. Germline CDR1 reads MNHEY; CDR2 reads SVGAGI. In DNA form, the CDR3 reads TGTGCCAGCAGTCCCGACAGGGGGTGGAACACCATATATTTT. This encodes CASSPDRGWNTIYF.